The 30 T cell receptor beta chains listed next were all sequenced from one sample in a study of vaccination effects on CD4 cells after COVID-19. The culture ran for roughly ten days before CD4+ T cells were isolated. No antigen has been identified for these receptors. TCRdb keeps only in-frame clones here, not all; method: immunoSEQ multiplex PCR. The table lists tens of thousands of clones, roughly three quarters of them singletons. This specimen consisted of CD4+ T cells from PBMCs cultured without peptide, obtained before COVID-19 vaccination. The receptors were sampled from a human donor who received a COVID-19 vaccine.

The chain employs TRBV6-4 and TRBJ1-6, with D possibly TRBD1 on 6 matching bases. V was trimmed by 6 bases and J by 7 bases, leaving 16 bases between them. There are 15 residues in the CDR3. The germline V gene encodes CDR1 MRHNA and CDR2 SNTAGT. The CDR3 protein is CASREDRTGNSPLHF. The CDR3 DNA reads as TGTGCCAGCAGAGAAGACAGGACTGGGAATTCACCCCTCCACTTT.

This chain connects TRBV27 to TRBJ1-1; D perhaps matches TRBD1 (6 bases). With 2 bases removed from V and 5 bases from J, the gap between germline ends came to 12 bases. Germline V gene sequence: CDR1 MNHEY, CDR2 SMNVEV (reference sequence). This CDR3 is built from 14 residues. The CDR3 coding sequence is TGTGCCAGCAGTTTAATCAGGGGAGAGACTGAAGCTTTCTTT. Amino acids: CASSLIRGETEAFF.

The V and J genes are TRBV19 and TRBJ1-5, with 7 bases lining up with TRBD1. The V gene end was trimmed by 5 bases and the J gene end by 7 bases; junction bases not matched to a gene: 8. The CDR3 spans 14 residues. Germline lookup yields CDR1 LNHDA and CDR2 SQIVND (reference sequence). CDR3 amino acids: CASSAGQGGQPQHF. In DNA, the CDR3 is TGTGCCAGTAGTGCCGGTCAGGGGGGGCAGCCCCAGCATTTT.

The V gene is TRBV4-1, the J gene TRBJ1-2; TRBD1 matches at 7 bases. V lost 0 bases and J lost 7; bases outside the gene matches: 5. The CDR3 extends over 14 amino acids. Germline values: CDR1 MGHRA, CDR2 YSYEKL. This chain's CDR3 is CASSQEEGARGYTF. In nucleotides, the CDR3 is TGCGCCAGCAGCCAAGAGGAGGGGGCGCGTGGCTACACCTTC.

CDR3: CASSQKTEAFF. Here the CDR3 DNA reads TGTGCCAGCAGCCAAAAGACTGAAGCTTTCTTT. The rearrangement links TRBV3-1 (or the pseudogene TRBV3-2) to TRBJ1-1; D not resolved. The CDR3 consists of 11 residues. CDR1 and CDR2 from the germline V gene are LGHDT and YNNKEL (reference sequence). V gave up 2 bases and J gave up 5 bases, with 3 bases separating them.

This chain joins TRBV10-2 and TRBJ1-2; 10 bases agree with TRBD1. V shed 2 bases and J 4 bases; nucleotides not matched to a gene: 4. The CDR3 is 15 residues long. The germline CDR1 and CDR2 sequences are WSHSY and SAAADI. CDR3 sequence (DNA): TGCGCCAGCAGTGAGACGAGGGACAGGGGCTATGGCTACACCTTC. Protein sequence: CASSETRDRGYGYTF.

The chain uses TRBV3-1 (or the pseudogene TRBV3-2) and TRBJ1-6; no reliable D call. This CDR3 spans 16 amino acids. Trimming left V 4 bases short and J 10 bases short, with 20 bases between. Germline loops: CDR1 LGHDT, CDR2 YNNKEL (reference sequence). CDR3 residues: CASSRTPMEGASPLHF. The DNA for the CDR3 is TGTGCCAGCAGCCGGACGCCCATGGAGGGTGCGTCACCCCTCCACTTT.

The chain has TRBV6-5 and TRBJ1-5; D ambiguous. V was cut by 7 bases and J by 0 bases, with 10 bases left in between. Germline V gives CDR1 MNHEY, CDR2 SVGAGI. The length of the CDR3 is 14 residues. The DNA for the CDR3 is TGTGCCAGCACTCGAAGGAATAGCAATCAGCCCCAGCATTTT. Residues: CASTRRNSNQPQHF.

V gene TRBV5-5 combines with J gene TRBJ2-7; D may be TRBD1 (6 bases). The CDR3 is made up of 14 amino acids. V lost 0 bases, J lost 3 bases, and 10 bases lay in between. Germline loops: CDR1 SGHKS, CDR2 YYEKEE (reference sequence). CDR3 coding DNA: TGTGCCAGCAGCTTGGAACAGGGACACTACGAGCAGTACGTC. It is translated as CASSLEQGHYEQYV.

This clone was observed once. The chain is built from TRBV6-2 or TRBV6-3 and TRBJ1-2; D not certain. The CDR3 has 13 amino acids. Germline loops: CDR1 MNHEY, CDR2 SVGEGT. Trimming took off 2 bases at V and 5 bases at J, with 9 bases between the two ends. The CDR3 DNA reads TGTGCCAGCAGTTACGACACTAGATATGGCTACACCTTC. Protein sequence: CASSYDTRYGYTF.

This clone was seen just once. This chain connects TRBV6-5 to TRBJ1-2; 8 bases match TRBD1. In germline, CDR1 is MNHEY, CDR2 SVGAGI. Trimming cost V 8 bases and J 8 bases; bases outside gene matches: 16. The CDR3 loop spans 15 amino acids. CDR3 region: CASPPEPGGREGYTF. Here the CDR3 DNA reads TGTGCCAGCCCCCCCGAGCCAGGGGGCAGGGAGGGCTACACCTTC.

The chain couples TRBV28 to TRBJ1-5; TRBD1 might be the D (6 bases). Trimming removed 6 bases at V and 5 bases at J, with 14 bases between. The CDR3 runs to 14 residues. Germline lookup yields CDR1 MDHEN and CDR2 SYDVKM. CDR3 coding DNA: TGTGCCAGCAGCCTTACAGGGCCCCATCAGCCCCAGCATTTT. Residues: CASSLTGPHQPQHF.

V gene TRBV11-2 combines with J gene TRBJ2-5; 9 positions agree with TRBD1. The CDR3 covers 16 residues. Germline trimming cut 6 bases from V and 1 base from J; bases unmatched to any gene: 9. Germline lookup yields CDR1 SGHAT and CDR2 FQNNGV. In DNA, the CDR3 is TGTGCCAGCAGTCGTAGGGGACAGGGAAGCCAAGAGACCCAGTACTTC. Translated, it gives CASSRRGQGSQETQYF.

The CDR3 here is CASSTSWGYNEQFF. In nucleotides, the CDR3 is TGTGCCAGCAGCACCTCTTGGGGCTACAATGAGCAGTTCTTC. The chain couples TRBV6-5 to TRBJ2-1; D gene unclear. The V gene lost 6 bases and the J gene lost 3 bases, with 12 bases spanning the gap. The CDR3 has 14 amino acids. Germline V gene data show CDR1 as MNHEY and CDR2 as SVGAGI.

The CDR3 region is CASSLGVADNEQFF. The CDR3 region has the DNA TGTGCCAGCAGCTTGGGAGTGGCCGACAATGAGCAGTTCTTC. This chain joins TRBV5-6 and TRBJ2-1; no definite D call. This CDR3 comprises 14 residues. The germline V gene encodes CDR1 SGHDT and CDR2 YYEEEE. Trimming shortened V by 0 bases and J by 5 bases, and 9 bases separated the two germline ends.

This chain connects TRBV30 to TRBJ1-4; no clear D gene. V gave up 0 bases and J gave up 5 bases, with 7 bases separating them. Germline V gene lookup returns CDR1 GTSNPN and CDR2 SVGIG (reference sequence). The CDR3 totals 13 residues. The CDR3 region has the DNA TGTGCCTGGAGTGTACTGCGGAATGAAAAACTGTTTTTT. Residues: CAWSVLRNEKLFF.

The table lists this clone with a count of one. The V gene is TRBV14, the J gene TRBJ2-2; 8 bases line up with TRBD2. Trimming removed 4 bases from V and 4 bases from J; junction bases left unmatched: 5. Per germline, CDR1 SGHDN and CDR2 FVKESK. This CDR3 spans 15 amino acids. The CDR3, as DNA: TGTGCCAGCAGCCGAGGACTAGCAGCCACCGGGGAGCTGTTTTTT. Amino acid sequence: CASSRGLAATGELFF.

This chain connects TRBV27 to TRBJ2-6; TRBD2 matches 8 bases. The CDR3 sequence is 18 residues long. Germline values: CDR1 MNHEY, CDR2 SMNVEV (reference sequence). The J segment lost 4 bases and the V segment lost 5 bases, leaving 13 bases of the junction unmatched. DNA of the CDR3: TGTGCCAGCAGTCTGACGGGACTAGACGTTTCCGGGGCCAACGTCCTGACTTTC. It encodes CASSLTGLDVSGANVLTF.

V gene TRBV5-1 combines with J gene TRBJ2-3; possible D gene TRBD1, 6 bases. Trimming cost V 4 bases and J 4 bases, with 10 bases left between them. Germline V gives CDR1 SGHRS, CDR2 YFSETQ. There are 13 residues in the CDR3. The CDR3 reads CASSPHRADTQYF. CDR3 bases: TGCGCCAGCAGCCCGCACAGGGCAGATACGCAGTATTTT. Variable domain in full (rest from reference TRBV5-1 and TRBJ2-3): KAGVTQTPRYLIKTRGQQVTLSCSPISGHRSVSWYQQTPGQGLQFLFEYFSETQRNKGNFPGRFSGRQFSNSRSEMNVSTLELGDSALYLCASSPHRADTQYFGPGTRLTVL.

The V call is TRBV11-3, the J call TRBJ2-3, with 8 bases fitting TRBD1. Germline V gene data show CDR1 as SGHNT and CDR2 as YENEEA. With 4 bases clipped from V and 2 bases from J, the junction kept 2 bases outside the gene matches. This CDR3 spans 14 amino acids. DNA for the CDR3: TGTGCCAGCAGCTCAGGGGGCTCCACAGATACGCAGTATTTT. Translating it yields CASSSGGSTDTQYF. The full variable domain, with the rest looked up from reference TRBV11-3 and TRBJ2-3, is EAGVVQSPRYKIIEKKQPVAFWCNPISGHNTLYWYLQNLGQGPELLIRYENEEAVDDSQLPKDRFSAERLKGVDSTLKIQPAELGDSAVYLCASSSGGSTDTQYFGPGTRLTVL.

This clone was counted a few times. The rearrangement joins TRBV6-4 to TRBJ2-1, with D maybe TRBD2 (5 bases). Looked up from germline, CDR1 is MRHNA and CDR2 is SNTAGT. Trimming took off 8 bases at V and 3 bases at J, with 11 bases between the two ends. This CDR3 spans 13 amino acids. CDR3 sequence reads: CASSVDFYNEQFF. In DNA, the CDR3 is TGTGCCAGCTCGGTGGACTTCTACAATGAGCAGTTCTTC.

This clone was seen a few times. The chain carries TRBV6-2 or TRBV6-3 and TRBJ2-1, with 7 positions matching TRBD2. Losses at the gene ends were 5 bases for V and 8 bases for J; bases not matched to a gene: 15. Germline-derived CDR1 and CDR2 are MNHEY and SVGEGT. The CDR3 loop spans 16 amino acids. The CDR3 DNA reads as TGTGCCAGCAGTCCCATCTCGGGGGGATCGATGGATGAGCAGTTCTTC. It encodes CASSPISGGSMDEQFF.

The J gene is TRBJ1-5, the V gene TRBV5-8; D is uncertain. This CDR3 contains 15 residues. Germline CDR1 and CDR2: SGHTS and YDEGEE. Between the trimmed V and J ends, which lost 0 bases and 3 bases, there was a span of 10 bases. The CDR3 is CASSLADGVNQPQHF. The CDR3 coding sequence is TGTGCCAGCAGCTTGGCCGACGGGGTCAATCAGCCCCAGCATTTT.

The chain recombines TRBV18 with TRBJ2-5; D not certain. This CDR3 has 11 amino acids. Germline V gene data show CDR1 as KGHSH and CDR2 as LQKENI. Trimming removed 5 bases from V and 5 bases from J, with 6 bases in between. The DNA for the CDR3 is TGTGCCAGCTCATCCTGGGAGACCCAGTACTTC. It translates to CASSSWETQYF. Filled out from reference TRBV18 and TRBJ2-5, the complete variable domain reads NAGVMQNPRHLVRRRGQEARLRCSPMKGHSHVYWYRQLPEEGLKFMVYLQKENIIDESGMPKERFSAEFPKEGPSILRIQQVVRGDSAAYFCASSSWETQYFGPGTRLLVL.

The rearrangement joins TRBV19 to TRBJ2-4, with 7 bases fitting TRBD1. Germline CDR1 and CDR2: LNHDA and SQIVND (reference sequence). This CDR3 has 14 residues. V was pared by 7 bases and J by 1 base, with 4 bases of the junction left unmatched. CDR3 DNA: TGTGCCAGTACCCCACAGGGGGCCAAAAACATTCAGTACTTC. Its translation is CASTPQGAKNIQYF.

The chain carries TRBV27 and TRBJ2-7; tentatively, D is TRBD2 (5 bases). The CDR3 runs to 10 residues. The V gene's germline CDR1 is MNHEY and CDR2 SMNVEV (reference sequence). The CDR3 DNA sequence: TGTGCCAGCAGTTCCACGGACTTAACCGTC. Its translation is CASSSTDLTV.

The chain is built from TRBV5-1 and TRBJ1-6; D is perhaps TRBD1 (5 bases). CDR3 length: 15 residues. Germline CDR1 reads SGHRS; CDR2 reads YFSETQ. The V end lost 0 bases, the J end lost 7 bases, and 11 bases lay between the germline ends. CDR3 in amino acids: CASSLAGGDNSPLHF. The CDR3 coding sequence is TGCGCCAGCAGCTTGGCCGGAGGGGACAATTCACCCCTCCACTTT.

In this sample, this clone turned up a few times. This chain connects TRBV5-4 to TRBJ2-1, with D tentatively TRBD2 (6 bases). V lost 0 bases and J 7 bases, leaving 14 bases between the germline ends. The length of the CDR3 is 15 residues. Germline V gene sequence: CDR1 SGHNT, CDR2 YYREEE (reference sequence). The CDR3 sequence: CASSLDQGLYNEQFF. CDR3 coding DNA: TGTGCCAGCAGCTTGGACCAGGGACTCTATAATGAGCAGTTCTTC.

This chain links TRBV27 with TRBJ2-4, with D tentatively TRBD1 (6 bases). The CDR3 covers 12 residues. Deletions cut 6 bases from V and 7 bases from J, with 10 bases between. Germline CDR1 reads MNHEY; CDR2 reads SMNVEV (reference sequence). CDR3 sequence reads: CASSTQGNIQYF. The CDR3 DNA reads as TGTGCCAGCAGCACTCAGGGGAACATTCAGTACTTC.

The chain has TRBV15 and TRBJ2-1; D is undetermined. Trimming took 0 bases from V and 4 from J, leaving 13 bases between them. The germline gives CDR1 LNHNV, CDR2 YYDKDF (reference sequence). This CDR3 is built from 16 residues. The CDR3 DNA sequence: TGTGCCACCAGCAGAGATCATCCCACCCTTTACAATGAGCAGTTCTTC. This translates into CATSRDHPTLYNEQFF. The full variable domain, completed using reference TRBV15 and TRBJ2-1, is DAMVIQNPRYQVTQFGKPVTLSCSQTLNHNVMYWYQQKSSQAPKLLFHYYDKDFNNEADTPDNFQSRRPNTSFCFLDIRSPGLGDTAMYLCATSRDHPTLYNEQFFGPGTRLTVL.